The clone carrying this TCR beta chain occurred a few times. Its antigen is unknown. V lost 3 bases and J lost 3; bases outside the gene matches: 2. The V gene's germline CDR1 is SEHNR and CDR2 FQNEAQ (reference sequence). The CDR3 loop spans 14 amino acids. The study sampled nominally healthy donors, though unrecorded immune exposures were likely. The PCR contained 60 Vbeta and 13 Jbeta primers. Here immunoSEQ multiplex PCR was the method, and the copy in TCRdb shows in-frame clones only, minus some. This sample yields around 130,000 clones, of which about 8.5% are seen a single time; 5% to 7% belongs to the top ten. This specimen comes from a study of cytomegalovirus exposure and HLA in healthy donors. Overall study results and limits: Analyzed later, association rates of TCRs varied across HLA loci, with DRB1 most and HLA-C fewest.

The specimen was PBMCs. The clonotype originates from a man between 35 and 55 years old in good health and CMV-seronegative. The V call is TRBV7-9, the J call TRBJ2-3; TRBD2 aligns across 8 bases. The CDR3 reads CASSFSGVTDTQYF. CDR3 DNA: TGTGCCAGCAGCTTTAGCGGGGTGACAGATACGCAGTATTTT.